This passage covers 31 T cell receptor beta chains from one sample sequenced in a study of T cell responses to AZD1222 COVID-19 vaccine. Generated by immunoSEQ multiplex PCR, the TCRdb table keeps only in-frame clones and is missing some. Counted here are about 97,000 clones, 70% to 90% occurring once; the ten biggest clones make up 2.5% to 3%. This material consisted of peripheral blood, taken on day 0 of AZD1222 vaccination. Every receptor here comes from an adult in good health.

Here the CDR3 DNA reads TGCGCCAGCAGCTTGGAGGGGACAGAAGATTATAGCAATCAGCCCCAGCATTTT. The encoded protein is CASSLEGTEDYSNQPQHF. The chain is built from TRBV5-1 and TRBJ1-5; 7 nucleotides align to TRBD1. The CDR3 spans 18 residues. After removal of 0 bases from V and 0 bases from J, the junction contained 9 bases not matched to a gene. Germline V gene lookup returns CDR1 SGHRS and CDR2 YFSETQ.

Here the CDR3 reads CASSLVNQETQYF. The CDR3 DNA is TGTGCCAGCAGCTTAGTGAATCAAGAGACCCAGTACTTC. The rearrangement links TRBV7-2 to TRBJ2-5, with D unresolved. Per germline, CDR1 SGHTA and CDR2 FQGNSA. This CDR3 comprises 13 residues. Deletions cut 1 base from V and 2 bases from J, with 5 bases between.

In regard to this clone: This sample also contains other DNA sequences that code for the same CDR3. V is TRBV5-6 and J is TRBJ1-1; D is uncertain. The CDR3 length is 13 residues. Trimming stripped 0 bases from V and 5 bases from J, with 8 bases between. The germline V gene encodes CDR1 SGHDT and CDR2 YYEEEE. The CDR3 DNA sequence: TGTGCCAGCAGCTTGGGTTTTGGGACTGAAGCTTTCTTT. Translation gives CASSLGFGTEAFF.

The chain combines TRBV4-1 with TRBJ2-3; the match to TRBD2 covers 8 bases. This CDR3 is 17 amino acids long. CDR1 and CDR2 (germline): MGHRA, YSYEKL. V gave up 4 bases and J gave up 0 bases; unmatched junction bases: 9. CDR3 in amino acids: CASSRDLSGASTDTQYF. The DNA for the CDR3 is TGCGCCAGCAGCCGAGACCTTAGCGGGGCTAGCACAGATACGCAGTATTTT.

The rearrangement links TRBV28 to TRBJ2-7, with D unclear. The V gene lost 2 bases and the J gene lost 4 bases, with 6 bases spanning the gap. The CDR3 has 12 residues. The germline CDR1 and CDR2 sequences are MDHEN and SYDVKM. CDR3 in DNA: TGTGCCAGCAGTTTAACGACTTACGAGCAGTACTTC. It codes for CASSLTTYEQYF.

This clone was seen a few times. This chain uses TRBV7-2 with TRBJ1-3, with D possibly being TRBD1 (5 bases). CDR1 SGHTA and CDR2 FQGNSA come from the germline V gene. CDR3 size: 15 residues. The V gene lost 1 base and the J gene lost 0 bases, with 7 bases spanning the gap. The DNA of the CDR3 is TGTGCCAGCAGCTTAGATGGGGGCTCTGGAAACACCATATATTTT. Protein product: CASSLDGGSGNTIYF.

The chain couples TRBV14 to TRBJ1-6; the match to TRBD1 covers 7 bases. After removal of 2 bases from V and 9 bases from J, the junction contained 10 bases not matched to a gene. The V gene's germline CDR1 is SGHDN and CDR2 FVKESK. The CDR3 has 16 residues. The CDR3 here is CASSQRTGPSLSPLHF. The CDR3 DNA follows: TGTGCCAGCAGCCAAAGGACAGGCCCCTCACTTTCACCCCTCCACTTT.

The rearrangement links TRBV11-2 to TRBJ1-1; 7 nucleotides align to TRBD1. CDR3 size: 13 residues. Trimming took 5 bases from V and 10 from J; bases not matched to a gene: 10. The germline V gene has CDR1 SGHAT and CDR2 FQNNGV. The DNA of the CDR3 is TGTGCCAGCAGCCCCGGGACAGCTGGGGCAGCTTTCTTT. This sequence encodes CASSPGTAGAAFF.

This sequence joins TRBV11-3 and TRBJ2-2; the match to TRBD1 covers 11 bases. CDR3 size: 16 residues. Germline CDR1 SGHNT, CDR2 YENEEA. V trimming: 5 bases; J trimming: 4 bases; junction bases outside the gene matches: 6. Here the CDR3 reads CASSTGQGAATGELFF. CDR3 nucleotides: TGTGCCAGCAGCACCGGACAGGGGGCGGCCACCGGGGAGCTGTTTTTT.

The chain uses TRBV7-8 and TRBJ1-5, with D tentatively TRBD1 (6 bases). The CDR3 sequence is 15 residues long. In germline, CDR1 is SGHVS, CDR2 FQNEAQ. Trimming shortened V by 4 bases and J by 6 bases, and 16 bases separated the two germline ends. CDR3 sequence: CASSSSSLQGQPQHF. The DNA for the CDR3 is TGTGCCAGCAGCTCAAGCTCCTTACAGGGTCAGCCCCAGCATTTT.

The V and J genes are TRBV13 and TRBJ2-3, with 9 bases identical to TRBD2. The J segment lost 0 bases and the V segment lost 6 bases, leaving 7 bases of the junction unmatched. The CDR3 is 16 residues long. CDR1 and CDR2 (germline): PRHDT, FYEKMQ (reference sequence). CDR3 sequence reads: CASSLQRGASTDTQYF. The CDR3 coding sequence is TGTGCCAGCAGTTTGCAGCGGGGGGCTAGCACAGATACGCAGTATTTT.

The chain is built from TRBV14 and TRBJ1-3; D is undetermined. Per the germline V gene, CDR1 is SGHDN and CDR2 is FVKESK. Between the trimmed V and J ends, which lost 4 bases and 6 bases, there was a span of 10 bases. The CDR3 loop spans 13 amino acids. CDR3 bases: TGTGCCAGCAGCCTCTTGCGGGCAAACACCATATATTTT. Translation gives CASSLLRANTIYF.

The sample holds a few counts of this clone. The chain uses TRBV7-2 and TRBJ1-6; a possible D gene is TRBD1 (5 bases). Trimming took off 1 base at V and 1 base at J, with 11 bases between the two ends. CDR3 length equals 17 residues. The germline gives CDR1 SGHTA, CDR2 FQGNSA. CDR3 protein: CASSLEGVVSYNSPLHF. CDR3 bases: TGTGCCAGCAGCTTAGAAGGGGTTGTATCCTATAATTCACCCCTCCACTTT.

This chain links TRBV2 with TRBJ2-7; weak D call: TRBD2 (6 bases). The CDR3 sequence is 15 residues long. The V end was cut by 5 bases, the J end by 0 bases, with 14 bases between. CDR1 and CDR2 from the germline V gene are SNHLY and FYNNEI. The CDR3 sequence: CASSSEAGSSYEQYF. The DNA for the CDR3 is TGTGCCAGCAGTAGCGAAGCGGGTAGCTCCTACGAGCAGTACTTC.

The V and J genes are TRBV28 and TRBJ1-5; the match to TRBD1 covers 8 bases. The CDR3 has 15 residues. The germline gives CDR1 MDHEN, CDR2 SYDVKM. J was trimmed by 7 bases and V by 2 bases; bases with no gene match: 7. Written as DNA, the CDR3 is TGTGCCAGCAGTTTAAGGACAGGGACAGGCCAGCCCCAGCATTTT. The encoded protein is CASSLRTGTGQPQHF. The full variable domain, completed using reference TRBV28 and TRBJ1-5, is DVKVTQSSRYLVKRTGEKVFLECVQDMDHENMFWYRQDPGLGLRLIYFSYDVKMKEKGDIPEGYSVSREKKERFSLILESASTNQTSMYLCASSLRTGTGQPQHFGDGTRLSIL.

The J gene is TRBJ2-4, the V gene TRBV7-9; perhaps TRBD1 as D (5 bases). Between the trimmed V and J ends, which lost 5 bases and 0 bases, there was a span of 11 bases. Germline V lookup: CDR1 SEHNR, CDR2 FQNEAQ (reference sequence). This CDR3 is 15 amino acids long. Written as DNA, the CDR3 is TGTGCCAGCAGCGACAGACAGCTAGCCAAAAACATTCAGTACTTC. Protein sequence: CASSDRQLAKNIQYF.

The genes are TRBV7-9 and TRBJ2-5, with D perhaps TRBD2 (6 bases). Germline CDR1 SEHNR, CDR2 FQNEAQ (reference sequence). V shed 5 bases and J shed 1 base, with 14 bases lying between them. This CDR3 has 15 residues. CDR3 in DNA: TGTGCCAGCAGCCCCCCGGCGGGGACCCAAGAGACCCAGTACTTC. Translation gives CASSPPAGTQETQYF.

This chain links TRBV6-5 with TRBJ2-7; 9 bases match TRBD1. The CDR3 runs 14 residues. With 6 bases clipped from V and 2 bases from J, the junction kept 5 bases outside the gene matches. The germline V gene has CDR1 MNHEY and CDR2 SVGAGI. The CDR3, as DNA: TGTGCCAGCAGAGGGACAGGGAATCCCTACGAGCAGTACTTC. It is translated as CASRGTGNPYEQYF.

This clone was detected once. This chain connects TRBV9 to TRBJ1-3; D ambiguous. The germline V and J ends were trimmed by 0 bases and 0 bases, with 4 bases remaining between them. The V gene's germline CDR1 is SGDLS and CDR2 YYNGEE. This CDR3 contains 14 residues. The CDR3 region has the DNA TGTGCCAGCAGCGTAGAACACTCTGGAAACACCATATATTTT. Protein sequence: CASSVEHSGNTIYF.

J is TRBJ2-3 and V is TRBV19; 7 nucleotides align to TRBD1. The V gene's germline CDR1 is LNHDA and CDR2 SQIVND (reference sequence). The CDR3 has 16 residues. J gave up 5 bases and V 1 base, and 9 bases lay outside the gene matches. Written as DNA, the CDR3 is TGTGCCAGTAGTATAGGCCTGGGACAGTCGATAGATACGCAGTATTTT. Residues: CASSIGLGQSIDTQYF.

The count of this clone is one. The chain recombines TRBV29-1 with TRBJ2-7; D not certain. V dropped 4 bases and J dropped 3 bases, with 10 bases sitting between them. CDR1 SQVTM and CDR2 ANQGSEA come from the germline V gene. There are 12 residues in the CDR3. Here the CDR3 DNA reads TGCAGCGTTGGTGGGAACGGCTACGAGCAGTACTTC. Amino acid sequence: CSVGGNGYEQYF.

The V and J genes are TRBV6-5 and TRBJ2-1; perhaps D is TRBD1 or TRBD2 (6 bases each). Trimming cost V 6 bases and J 6 bases, with 18 bases left between them. In germline, CDR1 is MNHEY, CDR2 SVGAGI. CDR3 size: 15 residues. The CDR3 here is CASRPSGGLINEQFF. The CDR3 region has the DNA TGTGCCAGCAGGCCCAGTGGGGGGCTTATCAATGAGCAGTTCTTC.

The chain combines TRBV2 with TRBJ2-7, with TRBD1 matching 8 bases. Trimming took 5 bases from V and 2 from J; bases not matched to a gene: 14. The CDR3 is made up of 17 amino acids. Germline V CDR1 and CDR2: SNHLY, FYNNEI. CDR3 sequence reads: CASSPLGTGKGTYEQYF. DNA for the CDR3: TGTGCCAGCAGTCCGCTGGGGACAGGCAAGGGGACCTACGAGCAGTACTTC.

The genes are TRBV7-8 and TRBJ2-1; 8 bases line up with TRBD2. The germline gives CDR1 SGHVS, CDR2 FQNEAQ. Germline trimming cut 5 bases from V and 5 bases from J; bases unmatched to any gene: 8. This CDR3 comprises 15 residues. This CDR3 is CASSRGGAGNNEQFF. DNA of the CDR3: TGTGCCAGCAGCCGGGGGGGTGCGGGAAACAATGAGCAGTTCTTC.

This clone was recorded only once. The chain is built from TRBV5-1 and TRBJ2-3; D is possibly TRBD2 (5 bases). The germline V and J ends were trimmed by 5 bases and 6 bases, with 10 bases remaining between them. Germline lookup yields CDR1 SGHRS and CDR2 YFSETQ. The CDR3 totals 12 residues. The CDR3 protein is CASRGAADTQYF. In DNA, the CDR3 is TGCGCCAGCAGGGGAGCGGCCGATACGCAGTATTTT. Full variable domain (remainder filled in from reference TRBV5-1 and TRBJ2-3): KAGVTQTPRYLIKTRGQQVTLSCSPISGHRSVSWYQQTPGQGLQFLFEYFSETQRNKGNFPGRFSGRQFSNSRSEMNVSTLELGDSALYLCASRGAADTQYFGPGTRLTVL.

The chain carries TRBV18 and TRBJ2-6, with D perhaps TRBD1 or TRBD2 (5 bases each). The V and J ends lost 2 bases and 2 bases respectively, with 19 bases between them. The CDR3 spans 19 residues. Germline V gives CDR1 KGHSH, CDR2 LQKENI. Written as DNA, the CDR3 is TGTGCCAGCTCACCAACGATAGTAACCCAGGGACCTGGGGCCAACGTCCTGACTTTC. This codes for CASSPTIVTQGPGANVLTF. The variable domain in full, with the rest retrieved from reference TRBV18 and TRBJ2-6, is NAGVMQNPRHLVRRRGQEARLRCSPMKGHSHVYWYRQLPEEGLKFMVYLQKENIIDESGMPKERFSAEFPKEGPSILRIQQVVRGDSAAYFCASSPTIVTQGPGANVLTFGAGSRLTVL.

This chain links TRBV4-2 with TRBJ2-1, with a possible D match to TRBD1 (6 bases). V was cut by 7 bases and J by 3 bases, with 13 bases left in between. CDR3 length equals 14 residues. Germline V gene data show CDR1 as LGHNA and CDR2 as YNFKEQ. This CDR3 reads CASKAGGDYNEQFF. CDR3 DNA sequence: TGTGCCAGCAAGGCTGGGGGCGACTACAATGAGCAGTTCTTC.

In nucleotides, the CDR3 is TGTGCCAGCAGACAAAGCGGGGAGTCAACCGGGCTGACTTTC. Its translation: CASRQSGESTGLTF. The chain carries TRBV6-5 and TRBJ2-6; 7 positions match TRBD2. The trim removed 6 bases at V and 16 bases at J, leaving 15 bases unmatched. The CDR3 consists of 14 residues. Looked up from germline, CDR1 is MNHEY and CDR2 is SVGAGI.

V usage is TRBV4-1 and J usage is TRBJ1-2; D possibly corresponds to TRBD1 (6 bases). This CDR3 region has 15 residues. Between the trimmed V and J ends, which lost 0 bases and 4 bases, there was a span of 12 bases. Germline loops: CDR1 MGHRA, CDR2 YSYEKL. The CDR3 protein is CASSQESRGLYGYTF. CDR3 DNA: TGCGCCAGCAGCCAAGAGAGCAGGGGTCTCTATGGCTACACCTTC.

The chain recombines TRBV18 with TRBJ1-4; tentative D call: TRBD1 (5 bases). CDR1 is KGHSH, CDR2 LQKENI, per germline. Trimming pared 3 bases from V and 0 bases from J, leaving 8 bases between. The CDR3 has 15 amino acids. CDR3 amino acids: CASSPTGATNEKLFF. As DNA, the CDR3 is TGTGCCAGCTCACCCACAGGCGCAACTAATGAAAAACTGTTTTTT.

V is TRBV6-1 and J is TRBJ1-1, with D unclear. The germline gives CDR1 MNHNS, CDR2 SASEGT. The V end was cut by 2 bases, the J end by 1 base, with 5 bases between. The CDR3 consists of 13 residues. CDR3 sequence reads: CASSEQANTEAFF. CDR3 nucleotide sequence: TGTGCCAGCAGTGAACAGGCGAACACTGAAGCTTTCTTT.